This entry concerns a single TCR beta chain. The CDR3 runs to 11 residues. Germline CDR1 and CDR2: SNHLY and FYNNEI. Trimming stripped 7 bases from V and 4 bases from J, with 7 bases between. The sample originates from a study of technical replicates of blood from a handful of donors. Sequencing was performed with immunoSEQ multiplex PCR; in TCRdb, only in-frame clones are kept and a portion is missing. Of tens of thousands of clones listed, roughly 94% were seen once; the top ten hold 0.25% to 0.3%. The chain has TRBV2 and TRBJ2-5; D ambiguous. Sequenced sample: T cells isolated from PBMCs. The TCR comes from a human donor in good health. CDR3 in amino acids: CASNVGETQYF. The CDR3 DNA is TGTGCCAGCAACGTCGGAGAGACCCAGTACTTC.